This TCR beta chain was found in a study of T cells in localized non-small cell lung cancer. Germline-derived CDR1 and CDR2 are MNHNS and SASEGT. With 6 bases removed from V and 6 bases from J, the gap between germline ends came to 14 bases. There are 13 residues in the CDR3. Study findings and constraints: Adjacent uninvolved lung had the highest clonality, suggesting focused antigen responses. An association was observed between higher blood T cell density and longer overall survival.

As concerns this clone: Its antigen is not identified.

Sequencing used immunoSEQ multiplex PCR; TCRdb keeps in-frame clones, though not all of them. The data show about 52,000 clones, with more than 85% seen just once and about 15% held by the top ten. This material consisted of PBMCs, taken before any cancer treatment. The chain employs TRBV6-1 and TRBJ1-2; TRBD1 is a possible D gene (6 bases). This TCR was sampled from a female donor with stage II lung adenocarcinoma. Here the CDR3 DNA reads TGTGCCAGCAGCCCTCTAAGGACAGATGGCTACACCTTC. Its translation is CASSPLRTDGYTF.